The text below deals with one T cell receptor beta chain. Its specific antigen is unknown. No base-level quality is on record; no much larger clone is a single base apart. The record originates from a study of blood T cell repertoires in COVID-19 (TCRdb year 2020). For the wider study: Samples from collaborators originated in the United States, Italy and Spain and spanned both the acute and convalescent phases of COVID-19. Sample metadata almost always included a de-identified subject ID, COVID-19 status, age in years and sex. The repertoires were made available in a free public database intended to serve as a resource for research on the immune response to SARS-CoV-2. The prospective study material was composed of cDNA or gDNA derived from T cells, B-cell-depleted T cells, or PBMCs. The samples were drawn from two sources: the first 160 participants of the ongoing ImmuneRACE study, and over 1,000 subjects contributed by 6 global collaborators. Where available, HLA class I and class II types were taken from metadata supplied by the sample provider and were not determined by assay-based typing. Subjects who had been exposed to COVID-19, were actively infected with it, or had recovered from it provided the deeply sampled blood TCRbeta repertoires that made up the dataset. Paper-wide results and their limitations: Clinical and demographic metadata were provided uncurated, with the amount varying by source and participant.

In the prospective study, participants were 18 to 89 years old, resided in 25 or so geographic areas of the United States, and were enrolled through a virtual design. Cohort assignment in the prospective study relied on participant-reported clinical history from a screening survey and a study questionnaire. Exposed participants were defined as having been in contact with someone with a PCR-confirmed or clinician-diagnosed COVID-19 case within 2 weeks of study entry. In the prospective study, mobile phlebotomists collected whole blood, serum and a nasopharyngeal or oropharyngeal swab from each participant. Additional blood draws and questionnaires over an approximately two-month period could optionally be provided by prospective study participants. Blood samples from the prospective study were shipped frozen or at room temperature prior to DNA extraction. The germline V gene sets CDR1 to SNHLY and CDR2 to FYNNEI. After removal of 11 bases from V and 2 bases from J, the junction retains 3 bases not matched to a gene. The CDR3 numbers 12 residues from cysteine through phenylalanine. Only the CDR3 DNA stays, 36 bases, in frame from base 1.

The immunoSEQ Assay, a bias-controlled multiplex PCR, was used to amplify TCRbeta CDR3 regions from genomic DNA. On the authors' methods: Nucleated cell counts per sample were estimated from amplification of reference gene primers within the assay. Sequence reads were collapsed and filtered to measure the absolute abundance of every unique TCRbeta CDR3 rearrangement. For each sample, productive Simpson clonality was calculated as the square root of Simpson's diversity index across productive rearrangements. TCRdb took this table from immuneACCESS and kept in-frame rearrangements with V and J called. Such tables lack part of the clones; where checked against another copy, unresolved V genes explain under half of the gap, and the rest is unexplained. V, J and clone size reflect that table, while D and trimming were determined from the DNA. In this sample the table shows hundreds of thousands of clones, about 87% of which occur a single time. The ten largest clones add up to over 0.85% of the sample.

The receptor was isolated from a middle-aged man who had been exposed to COVID-19. The chain links TRBV2 with TRBJ1-3; TRBD1 matches 7 bases in the middle. The material sequenced was PBMCs or T cells enriched from blood (not recorded which). The DNA sequence is as follows: TGTGCCGGGGGACAGACTGGAAACACCATATATTTT. Translation gives CAGGQTGNTIYF.